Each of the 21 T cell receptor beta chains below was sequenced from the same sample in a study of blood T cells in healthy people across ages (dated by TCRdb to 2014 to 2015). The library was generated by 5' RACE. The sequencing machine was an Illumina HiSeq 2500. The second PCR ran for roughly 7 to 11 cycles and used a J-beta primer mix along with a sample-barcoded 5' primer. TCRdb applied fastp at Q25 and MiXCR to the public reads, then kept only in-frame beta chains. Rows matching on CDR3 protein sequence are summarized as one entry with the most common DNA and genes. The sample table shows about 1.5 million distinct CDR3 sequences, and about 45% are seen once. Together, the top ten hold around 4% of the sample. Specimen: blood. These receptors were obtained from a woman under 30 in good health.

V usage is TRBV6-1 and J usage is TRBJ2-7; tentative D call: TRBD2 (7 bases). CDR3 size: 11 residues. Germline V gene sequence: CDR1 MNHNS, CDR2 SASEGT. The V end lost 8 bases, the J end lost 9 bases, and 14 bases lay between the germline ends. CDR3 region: CASQVGGRQYF. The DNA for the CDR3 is TGTGCCAGCCAAGTCGGGGGGCGGCAGTACTTC.

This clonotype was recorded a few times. Here the CDR3 DNA reads TGTGCCAGCAGCGCTACAGGGTCTAGGGAGACCCAGTACTTC. Its protein is CASSATGSRETQYF. The V call is TRBV7-3, the J call TRBJ2-7, with D perhaps matching TRBD1 (6 bases). The DNA end lines up better with TRBJ2-5; the J call may be wrong. This CDR3 is built from 14 residues. Germline V gene data show CDR1 as SGHTA and CDR2 as FQGTGA.

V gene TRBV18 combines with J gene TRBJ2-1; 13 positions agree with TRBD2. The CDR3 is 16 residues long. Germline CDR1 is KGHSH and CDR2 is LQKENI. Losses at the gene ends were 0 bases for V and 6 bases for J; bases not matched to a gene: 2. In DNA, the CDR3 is TGTGCCAGCTCACCACCAGGACTAGCGGGGGCCAATGAGCAGTTCTTC. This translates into CASSPPGLAGANEQFF.

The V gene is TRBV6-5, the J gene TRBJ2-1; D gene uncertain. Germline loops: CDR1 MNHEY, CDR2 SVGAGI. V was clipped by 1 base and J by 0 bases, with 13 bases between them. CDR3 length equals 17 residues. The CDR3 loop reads CASSYLSLGPSYNEQFF. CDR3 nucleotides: TGTGCCAGCAGTTACTTAAGCCTAGGCCCCTCCTACAATGAGCAGTTCTTC.

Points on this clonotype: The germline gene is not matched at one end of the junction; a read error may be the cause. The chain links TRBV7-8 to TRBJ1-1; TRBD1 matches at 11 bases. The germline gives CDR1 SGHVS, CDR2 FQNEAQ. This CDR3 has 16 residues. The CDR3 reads CAGSEDRGRANTEAFF. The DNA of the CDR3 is TGTGCCGGCAGCGAGGACAGGGGGCGAGCGAACACTGAAGCTTTCTTT. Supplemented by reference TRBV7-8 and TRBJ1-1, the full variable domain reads GAGVSQSPRYKVAKRGQDVALRCDPISGHVSLFWYQQALGQGPEFLTYFQNEAQLDKSGLPSDRFFAERPEGSVSTLKIQRTQQEDSAVYLCAGSEDRGRANTEAFFGQGTRLTVV.

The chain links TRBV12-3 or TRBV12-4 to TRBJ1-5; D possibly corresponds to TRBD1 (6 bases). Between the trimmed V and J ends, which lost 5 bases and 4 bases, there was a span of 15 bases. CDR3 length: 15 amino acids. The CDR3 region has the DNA TGTGCCAGCAGTCCGGGCGGACAGCGGAATCAGCCCCAGCATTTT. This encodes CASSPGGQRNQPQHF.

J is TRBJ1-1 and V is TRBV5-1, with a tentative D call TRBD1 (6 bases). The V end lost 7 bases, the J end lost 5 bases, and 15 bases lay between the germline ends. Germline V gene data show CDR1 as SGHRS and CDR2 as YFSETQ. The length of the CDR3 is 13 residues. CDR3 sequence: CASAEGGRTEAFF. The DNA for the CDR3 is TGCGCCAGCGCGGAAGGGGGAAGGACTGAAGCTTTCTTT.

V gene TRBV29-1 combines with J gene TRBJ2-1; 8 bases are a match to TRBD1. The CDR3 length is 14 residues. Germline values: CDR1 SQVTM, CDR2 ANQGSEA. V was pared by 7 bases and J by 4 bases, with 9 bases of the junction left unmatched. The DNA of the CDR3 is TGCAGCGCTGCAGACAGGGGTGGGTACAATGAGCAGTTCTTC. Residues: CSAADRGGYNEQFF.

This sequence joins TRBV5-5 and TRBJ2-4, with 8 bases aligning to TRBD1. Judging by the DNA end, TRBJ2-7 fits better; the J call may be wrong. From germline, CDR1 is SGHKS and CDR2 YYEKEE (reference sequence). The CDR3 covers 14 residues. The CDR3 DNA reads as TGTGCCAGCAGCACCGGGACAGGTGCTGACGAGCAGTACTTC. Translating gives CASSTGTGADEQYF.

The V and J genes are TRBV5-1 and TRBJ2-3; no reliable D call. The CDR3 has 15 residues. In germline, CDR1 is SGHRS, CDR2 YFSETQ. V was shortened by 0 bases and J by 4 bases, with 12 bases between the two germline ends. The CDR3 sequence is CASSLEGSSPDTQYF. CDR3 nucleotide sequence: TGCGCCAGCAGCTTGGAAGGCAGCTCGCCAGATACGCAGTATTTT.

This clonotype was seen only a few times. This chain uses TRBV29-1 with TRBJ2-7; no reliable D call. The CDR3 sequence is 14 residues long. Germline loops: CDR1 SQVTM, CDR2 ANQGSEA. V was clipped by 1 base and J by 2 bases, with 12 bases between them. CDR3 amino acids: CSVEVGASTYEQYF. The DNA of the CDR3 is TGCAGCGTTGAAGTAGGTGCCAGCACCTACGAGCAGTACTTC.

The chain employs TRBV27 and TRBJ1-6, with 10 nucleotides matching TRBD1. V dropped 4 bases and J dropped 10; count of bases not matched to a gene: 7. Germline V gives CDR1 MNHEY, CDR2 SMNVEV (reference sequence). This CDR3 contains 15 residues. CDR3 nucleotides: TGTGCCAGCAGTTCCCGACAGGGGGCAGGATCACCCCTCCACTTT. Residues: CASSSRQGAGSPLHF.

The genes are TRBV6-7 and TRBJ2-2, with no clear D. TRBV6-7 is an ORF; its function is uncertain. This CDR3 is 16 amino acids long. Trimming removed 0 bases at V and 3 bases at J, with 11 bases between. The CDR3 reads CASSYSRWVDTGELFF. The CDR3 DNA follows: TGTGCCAGCAGTTACTCGAGATGGGTTGACACCGGGGAGCTGTTTTTT.

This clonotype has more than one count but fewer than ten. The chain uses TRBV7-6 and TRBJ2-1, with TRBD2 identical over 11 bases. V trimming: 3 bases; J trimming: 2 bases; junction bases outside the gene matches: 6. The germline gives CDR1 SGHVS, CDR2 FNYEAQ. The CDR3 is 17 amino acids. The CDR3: CASSFLIAGGPYNEQFF. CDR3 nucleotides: TGTGCCAGCAGCTTCTTGATAGCGGGGGGGCCCTACAATGAGCAGTTCTTC.

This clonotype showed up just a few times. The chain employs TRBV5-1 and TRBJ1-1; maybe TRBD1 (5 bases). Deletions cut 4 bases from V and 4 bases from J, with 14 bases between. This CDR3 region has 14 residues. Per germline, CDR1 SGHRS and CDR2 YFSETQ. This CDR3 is CASSRDDGGTEAFF. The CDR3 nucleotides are TGCGCCAGCAGCCGGGACGATGGGGGCACTGAAGCTTTCTTT.

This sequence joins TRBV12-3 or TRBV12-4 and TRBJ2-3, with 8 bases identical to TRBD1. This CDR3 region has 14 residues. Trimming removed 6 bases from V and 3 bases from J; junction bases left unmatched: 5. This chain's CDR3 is CASSPGGWTDTQYF. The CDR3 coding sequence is TGTGCCAGCAGCCCAGGGGGCTGGACAGATACGCAGTATTTT.

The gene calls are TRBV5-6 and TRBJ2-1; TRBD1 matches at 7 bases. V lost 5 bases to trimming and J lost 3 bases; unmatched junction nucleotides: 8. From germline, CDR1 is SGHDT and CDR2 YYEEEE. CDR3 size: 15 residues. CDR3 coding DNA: TGTGCCAGCAGGAGGAGACAGGGCGTCTACAATGAGCAGTTCTTC. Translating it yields CASRRRQGVYNEQFF.

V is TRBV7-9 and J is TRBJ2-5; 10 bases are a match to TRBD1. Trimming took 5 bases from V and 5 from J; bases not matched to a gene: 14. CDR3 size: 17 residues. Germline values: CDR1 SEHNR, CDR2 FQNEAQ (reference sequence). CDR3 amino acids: CASSLSFDRGRVETQYF. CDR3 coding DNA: TGTGCCAGCAGCCTCTCCTTCGACAGGGGGCGAGTGGAGACCCAGTACTTC.

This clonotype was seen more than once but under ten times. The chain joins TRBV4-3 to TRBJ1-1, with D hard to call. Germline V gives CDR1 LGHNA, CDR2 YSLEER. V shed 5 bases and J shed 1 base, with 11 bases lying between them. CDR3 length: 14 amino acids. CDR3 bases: TGCGCCAGCAGCTGGGGAGAGGCGAACACTGAAGCTTTCTTT. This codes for CASSWGEANTEAFF.

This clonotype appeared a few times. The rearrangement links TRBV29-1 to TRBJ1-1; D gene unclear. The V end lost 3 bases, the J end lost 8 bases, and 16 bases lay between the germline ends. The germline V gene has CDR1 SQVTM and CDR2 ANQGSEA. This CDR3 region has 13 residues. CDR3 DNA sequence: TGCAGCGTTGACAGGCGGCAGTCATACGAAGCTTTCTTT. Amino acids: CSVDRRQSYEAFF.

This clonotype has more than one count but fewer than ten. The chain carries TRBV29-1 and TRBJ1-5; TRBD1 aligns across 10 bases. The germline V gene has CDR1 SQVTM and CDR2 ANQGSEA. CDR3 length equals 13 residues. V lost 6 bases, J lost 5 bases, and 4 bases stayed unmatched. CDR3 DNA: TGCAGCGTAGGGACAGGGGCTTATCAGCCCCAGCATTTT. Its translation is CSVGTGAYQPQHF.